The rows below give T cell receptor beta chains drawn from one sample of a study of CD8 T cells in Susac syndrome. TCRdb reprocessed the immunoSEQ multiplex PCR reads via MiXCR and lists one record per CDR3 protein. The table includes about 120,000 distinct CDR3 sequences, 85% to 95% detected once. The sample taken for sequencing was CD4+ T cells from PBMCs. Source of these receptors: a human donor in good health. Each CDR3 is given with its conserved first and last residue. A D gene is named only where the DNA matches it firmly. Some rows mark clone size as missing; the rest say once, few, many or name a class of expanded clone.

abundance: -; v_gene: TRBV30; d_gene: TRBD2; j_gene: TRBJ2-1; CDR3nt: TGTGCCTGGAGTCCTACTAGCGGGAGTATTGGTGAGCAGTTCTTC; CDR3aa: CAWSPTSGSIGEQFF
abundance: -; v_gene: TRBV7-3; d_gene: TRBD2; j_gene: TRBJ2-1; CDR3nt: TGTGCCAGCAGTCAAGGCCTAGCGGGGTACAATGAGCAGTTCTTC; CDR3aa: CASSQGLAGYNEQFF
abundance: -; v_gene: TRBV2; d_gene: TRBD1; j_gene: TRBJ1-2; CDR3nt: TGTGCCAGCAGTGAGACAGGGTCCTATGGCTACACCTTC; CDR3aa: CASSETGSYGYTF
abundance: once; v_gene: TRBV16; d_gene: -; j_gene: TRBJ1-6; CDR3nt: TGTGCCAGCAGCCTTAACTCCTATAATTCACCCCTCCACTTT; CDR3aa: CASSLNSYNSPLHF
abundance: -; v_gene: TRBV7-9; d_gene: -; j_gene: TRBJ1-2; CDR3nt: TGTGCCAGCTCCACGAGGTGGGGCTACACCTTC; CDR3aa: CASSTRWGYTF
abundance: -; v_gene: TRBV20-1; d_gene: TRBD1; j_gene: TRBJ1-2; CDR3nt: TGCAGTGCATCGACAGGGAACGGCGCCAACTATGGCTACACCTTC; CDR3aa: CSASTGNGANYGYTF
abundance: -; v_gene: TRBV10-2; d_gene: -; j_gene: TRBJ2-3; CDR3nt: TGCGCCAGCAGTGGGCTAGCGCCTACAGATACGCAGTATTTT; CDR3aa: CASSGLAPTDTQYF
abundance: once; v_gene: TRBV9; d_gene: -; j_gene: TRBJ2-7; CDR3nt: TGTGCCAGCAGCGTAGATGAGCGGGCCTACGAGCAGTACTTC; CDR3aa: CASSVDERAYEQYF
abundance: -; v_gene: TRBV29-1; d_gene: TRBD2; j_gene: TRBJ2-5; CDR3nt: TGCAGCGTTCTCGGGACTCCGGGACTAGCGGGCCCCAAGGAGACCCAGTACTTC; CDR3aa: CSVLGTPGLAGPKETQYF
abundance: -; v_gene: TRBV6-2/TRBV6-3; d_gene: -; j_gene: TRBJ2-1; CDR3nt: TGTGCCAGCAGTTACCCTCCGTACAATGAGCAGTTCTTC; CDR3aa: CASSYPPYNEQFF
abundance: few; v_gene: TRBV19; d_gene: -; j_gene: TRBJ1-4; CDR3nt: TGTGCCAGTAGTAGGACAGCCTCTAATGAAAAACTGTTTTTT; CDR3aa: CASSRTASNEKLFF
abundance: -; v_gene: TRBV6-5; d_gene: TRBD2; j_gene: TRBJ2-1; CDR3nt: TGTGCCAGCAGTCCAACTAGCGGGAGTAGGGATGAGCAGTTCTTC; CDR3aa: CASSPTSGSRDEQFF
abundance: -; v_gene: TRBV6-2/TRBV6-3; d_gene: -; j_gene: TRBJ1-5; CDR3nt: TGTGCCAGCAGTTACGGACAGTACAATCAGCCCCAGCATTTT; CDR3aa: CASSYGQYNQPQHF
abundance: -; v_gene: TRBV7-9; d_gene: -; j_gene: TRBJ2-1; CDR3nt: TGTGCCAGCAGCCTTACAACGGAAGAGCAGTTCTTC; CDR3aa: CASSLTTEEQFF
abundance: -; v_gene: TRBV20-1; d_gene: TRBD1; j_gene: TRBJ2-2; CDR3nt: TGCAGTGCTAGAGATTATAACAGGGGAATCACCGGGGAGCTGTTTTTT; CDR3aa: CSARDYNRGITGELFF
abundance: -; v_gene: TRBV12-3/TRBV12-4; d_gene: TRBD1; j_gene: TRBJ2-2; CDR3nt: TGTGCCAGCAGTTTGGGACAGGGGATATACACCGGGGAGCTGTTTTTT; CDR3aa: CASSLGQGIYTGELFF
abundance: -; v_gene: TRBV6-6; d_gene: TRBD1; j_gene: TRBJ2-7; CDR3nt: TGTGCCAGCAGACCAACGGACAGGTCCGACGAGCAGTACTTC; CDR3aa: CASRPTDRSDEQYF
abundance: -; v_gene: TRBV6-2/TRBV6-3; d_gene: -; j_gene: TRBJ2-5; CDR3nt: TGTGCCAGCAGTTACGCACGGAAAGAGACCCAGTACTTC; CDR3aa: CASSYARKETQYF
abundance: -; v_gene: TRBV9; d_gene: -; j_gene: TRBJ1-5; CDR3nt: TGTGCCAGCAGCGTTCCCCACAGGGATCAGCCCCAGCATTTT; CDR3aa: CASSVPHRDQPQHF
abundance: -; v_gene: TRBV15; d_gene: TRBD2; j_gene: TRBJ2-1; CDR3nt: TGTGCCACCAGGCAGCGGGGCCCCTACAATGAGCAGTTCTTC; CDR3aa: CATRQRGPYNEQFF
abundance: -; v_gene: TRBV19; d_gene: TRBD1; j_gene: TRBJ2-7; CDR3nt: TGTGCCAGTAGTATAAATGTTGGGACAGCCTACGAGCAGTACTTC; CDR3aa: CASSINVGTAYEQYF
abundance: -; v_gene: TRBV20-1; d_gene: -; j_gene: TRBJ1-1; CDR3nt: TGCAGTGCTAGTCCACATCTCACTGAAGCTTTCTTT; CDR3aa: CSASPHLTEAFF
abundance: -; v_gene: TRBV20-1; d_gene: -; j_gene: TRBJ2-7; CDR3nt: TGCAGTGCTAGCTTCCTAGGAGAGCAGTACTTC; CDR3aa: CSASFLGEQYF
abundance: -; v_gene: TRBV7-2; d_gene: TRBD1; j_gene: TRBJ1-3; CDR3nt: TGTGCCAGCAGCGGGACAGGGGCTGGAAACACCATATATTTT; CDR3aa: CASSGTGAGNTIYF
abundance: -; v_gene: TRBV7-9; d_gene: -; j_gene: TRBJ2-1; CDR3nt: TGTGCCAGCAGCGGTGGACTTCTTTCCAGCTCCTACAATGAGCAGTTCTTC; CDR3aa: CASSGGLLSSSYNEQFF
abundance: -; v_gene: TRBV3-1; d_gene: -; j_gene: TRBJ2-7; CDR3nt: TGTGCCAGCAGCCAAGATTGGGCAGGGGGGACCTACGAGCAGTACTTC; CDR3aa: CASSQDWAGGTYEQYF
abundance: -; v_gene: TRBV11-2; d_gene: TRBD2; j_gene: TRBJ2-2; CDR3nt: TGTGCCAGCAGCTTCAACAGCGGGAGTAACACCGGGGAGCTGTTTTTT; CDR3aa: CASSFNSGSNTGELFF
abundance: -; v_gene: TRBV28; d_gene: TRBD1; j_gene: TRBJ1-2; CDR3nt: TGTGCCAGCAGATCGGGACAGGGAGATGGCTACACCTTC; CDR3aa: CASRSGQGDGYTF
abundance: once; v_gene: TRBV20-1; d_gene: TRBD2; j_gene: TRBJ2-1; CDR3nt: TGCAGTGCCAATCGTCTAGCGGGATTTGGGAATGAGCAGTTCTTC; CDR3aa: CSANRLAGFGNEQFF
abundance: -; v_gene: TRBV7-2; d_gene: TRBD2; j_gene: TRBJ2-1; CDR3nt: TGTGCCAGCAGGGGGGTTAGCGGGAGTAGGAATGAGCAGTTCTTC; CDR3aa: CASRGVSGSRNEQFF
abundance: -; v_gene: TRBV13; d_gene: -; j_gene: TRBJ1-5; CDR3nt: TGTGCCAGCAGCTTAGGTGGGGGGGTTAATCAGCCCCAGCATTTT; CDR3aa: CASSLGGGVNQPQHF